This is a list of T cell receptor beta chains from one sample in a study of breast tumors, draining lymph nodes, adjacent tissues. From the multiplex PCR reads, TCRdb called clonotypes with MiXCR, one entry per CDR3 protein. The repertoire consists of 20,000 or so distinct CDR3 sequences, with roughly 60% occurring once and the leading ten covering less than 20%. Specimen: tumor-adjacent breast tissue. These receptors were obtained from a female donor with breast cancer. Some clones in this sample may be carry-over from other donors' samples. CDR3s include the opening cysteine and the closing phenylalanine or tryptophan. Some rows have no size entry. The others give once, few or many, or a class for an expanded clone.

clone size	V gene	CDR3 protein
once	TRBV2	CASLLIQQGDYNSPLHF
many	TRBV2	CASGGSGANVLTF
NA	TRBV19	CASRETANYGYTF
many	TRBV9	CASSTPDRDYNEQFF
medium-sized	TRBV7-2	CASSLDLSSYNSPLHF
NA	TRBV6-6	CASSLTPLRGPDTQYF
NA	TRBV2	CASRRQKITNQPQHF
NA	TRBV7-9	CASSSLAGGYEQYF
many	TRBV6-5	CASSTSSRVPRDEQFF
few	TRBV10-3	CAISERTEAFF
NA	TRBV12-3/TRBV12-4	CASSPGQGLSSGNTIYF
NA	TRBV7-8	CASSLPPTVAKNIQYF
few	TRBV7-9	CASSLVGGTGNYGYTF
NA	TRBV20-1	CSATEQGFEQFF
NA	TRBV5-1	CASSLSESHASTDTQYF
NA	TRBV20-1	CSARDQKGRADTQYF
many	TRBV5-6	CASSLTGWNTEAFF
NA	TRBV7-2	CASSRQSLDKSTVLTF
NA	TRBV20-1	CSSGASGNTIYF
NA	TRBV7-2	CASSQDANTDTQYF
NA	TRBV7-2	CASSLLAGDNYGYPF
many	TRBV5-4	CASSLAGEVQETQYF
NA	TRBV7-9	CASSRGQNQETQYF
NA	TRBV29-1	CSVVPGPLNTGELFF
NA	TRBV5-5	CASSLGLAGDLNNTDTQYF
many	TRBV5-6	CASSLRRAGGHIRLDTQYF
NA	TRBV19	CASTSGEDYNEQFF
few	TRBV5-8	CASSPRFSGANVLTF
NA	TRBV7-9	CASRKGPEKLFF
once	TRBV7-6	CASSLGLGSDTQYF
NA	TRBV9	CASSSTGGAGGSSTDTQYF
NA	TRBV2	CASSGGSKAQYF
NA	TRBV7-2	CASSRSGRVDTQYF
medium-sized	TRBV5-1	CASSATGNTGELFF
NA	TRBV11-2	CASSLDRYYEQYF
NA	TRBV20-1	CRGGVAGKQFF
NA	TRBV12-3/TRBV12-4	CASSLRAGGPPGELFF
once	TRBV2	CASSYRGNVLTF
NA	TRBV27	CASIVDRWANYEQFF
few	TRBV19	CASSITDKDSPLHF